The 3 T cell receptor beta chains below all came from one sample that was sequenced in a study of long-term antiretroviral therapy in people with HIV. It was version v3.0 of the immunoSEQ assay that was run at survey level. The protocol was immunoSEQ multiplex PCR, while the TCRdb copy is restricted to in-frame clones and leaves out a portion. The data show over 30,000 clones, with roughly 98% seen just once and 1.5% to 2% held by the top ten. The material sequenced was unsorted PBMCs, taken 7.6 years after starting antiretroviral therapy. The receptor set was obtained from a man aged 25 to 45 with HIV.

The rearrangement uses TRBV11-2 and TRBJ2-2; tentative D call: TRBD1 (5 bases). The germline V gene encodes CDR1 SGHAT and CDR2 FQNNGV. Trimming removed 2 bases from V and 4 bases from J, with 5 bases in between. This CDR3 spans 13 amino acids. CDR3 DNA sequence: TGTGCCAGCAGCTTAAGGGGCACCGGGGAGCTGTTTTTT. It codes for CASSLRGTGELFF.

The rearrangement joins TRBV5-1 to TRBJ2-2; D gene unclear. The CDR3 has 12 residues. Trimming cost V 0 bases and J 7 bases, with 4 bases left between them. Germline V gene sequence: CDR1 SGHRS, CDR2 YFSETQ. CDR3 in amino acids: CASSLDLGELFF. CDR3 sequence (DNA): TGCGCCAGCAGCTTGGACCTCGGGGAGCTGTTTTTT.

V and J are TRBV2 and TRBJ2-4; 9 bases align to TRBD2. From germline, CDR1 is SNHLY and CDR2 FYNNEI. This CDR3 contains 14 residues. V gave up 4 bases and J gave up 8 bases; unmatched junction bases: 6. The CDR3 protein is CASSAIGGGDIQYF. CDR3 DNA sequence: TGTGCCAGCAGTGCCATCGGCGGGGGGGACATTCAGTACTTC.